This is a list of T cell receptor beta chains from one sample in a study of beta chain features in type 1 diabetes. The table came from immunoSEQ multiplex PCR; TCRdb's copy has only in-frame clones and leaves some out. The sample includes under 250,000 clones, 12% to 15% of them seen just once. The sequenced sample consisted of naive CD4+ T cells from blood. These receptors originate from a woman in her forties in good health. Each CDR3 is given with its conserved first and last residue. D genes are given only for firm matches. Clone size is stated in some rows and not others, as once, few, many or a class when expanded.

few	TRBV6-5	TRBJ2-1	-	CASSTGLNNEQFF	TGTGCCAGCAGTACGGGACTGAACAATGAGCAGTTCTTC
-	TRBV19	TRBJ1-6	TRBD1	CASSTTGGRSPLHF	TGTGCCAGTAGCACTACAGGGGGTCGCTCACCCCTCCACTTT
few	TRBV6-5	TRBJ1-5	-	CASSRTAHQPQHF	TGTGCCAGCAGCCGGACAGCCCATCAGCCCCAGCATTTT
-	TRBV6-6	TRBJ2-7	-	CASRSIRVSSYEQYF	TGTGCCAGCAGGTCAATCAGGGTTAGCTCCTACGAGCAGTACTTC
many	TRBV29-1	TRBJ2-3	-	CSAPRVNSDTQYF	TGCAGCGCCCCGAGGGTTAATTCAGATACGCAGTATTTT
-	TRBV15	TRBJ2-7	-	CATAEGRETYEQYF	TGTGCCACCGCCGAAGGCAGGGAAACCTACGAGCAGTACTTC
-	TRBV18	TRBJ2-1	-	CASSPRGGGPTSEQFF	TGTGCCAGCTCACCACGAGGGGGAGGGCCCACAAGTGAGCAGTTCTTC
few	TRBV2	TRBJ2-2	TRBD2	CASSELAGVAGELFF	TGTGCCAGCAGTGAACTAGCGGGGGTTGCCGGGGAGCTGTTTTTT
few	TRBV18	TRBJ1-2	TRBD1	CASSPFQQGDGYGYTF	TGTGCCAGCTCACCATTCCAGCAGGGGGATGGCTATGGCTACACCTTC
-	TRBV5-6	TRBJ1-3	-	CASSLTGTSSGNTIYF	TGTGCCAGCAGCTTAACAGGGACGAGCTCTGGAAACACCATATATTTT
-	TRBV21-1	TRBJ2-7	-	CASSNFPGIGEQYF	TGTGCCAGCAGCAATTTTCCCGGGATTGGCGAGCAGTACTTC
few	TRBV7-9	TRBJ1-1	TRBD1	CASSFDRVRNTEAFF	TGTGCCAGCAGCTTCGACAGGGTGAGGAACACTGAAGCTTTCTTT
few	TRBV2	TRBJ2-3	-	CASSTPGTLSTDTQYF	TGTGCCAGCAGTACTCCCGGGACACTGAGCACAGATACGCAGTATTTT
few	TRBV5-4	TRBJ2-1	TRBD1	CASSLSRQGQNEQFF	TGTGCCAGCAGCTTGAGCCGACAGGGGCAAAATGAGCAGTTCTTC
-	TRBV5-1	TRBJ2-7	-	CASSDSLYEQYF	TGCGCCAGCAGCGACTCGCTCTACGAGCAGTACTTC
-	TRBV19	TRBJ1-1	-	CASSKRGTEAFF	TGTGCCAGTAGTAAGAGAGGAACTGAAGCTTTCTTT
-	TRBV7-2	TRBJ2-5	TRBD1	CASSFGQGALGETQYF	TGTGCCAGCAGCTTTGGGCAGGGGGCGCTCGGGGAGACCCAGTACTTC
-	TRBV5-1	TRBJ1-1	TRBD1	CASSYQTGRAFF	TGCGCCAGCAGCTATCAGACAGGGCGAGCTTTCTTT
-	TRBV6-5	TRBJ2-7	-	CASSYSGQKQYF	TGTGCCAGCAGTTACTCCGGACAGAAGCAGTACTTC
once	TRBV6-1	TRBJ2-5	TRBD2	CASSGGGGGETQYF	TGTGCCAGCAGTGGCGGGGGTGGGGGGGAGACCCAGTACTTC
many	TRBV29-1	TRBJ1-1	-	CSVEDRRAKAFF	TGCAGCGTTGAAGATCGCAGGGCGAAAGCTTTCTTT
few	TRBV5-1	TRBJ1-3	-	CASSLQGLSGNTIYF	TGCGCCAGCAGCTTGCAGGGGCTCTCTGGAAACACCATATATTTT
-	TRBV12-5	TRBJ2-5	TRBD2	CASGLVGLAGAQETQYF	TGTGCTAGTGGTTTGGTCGGACTAGCGGGGGCCCAAGAGACCCAGTACTTC
many	TRBV18	TRBJ2-1	-	CASSPGLDNEQFF	TGTGCCAGCTCACCCGGACTGGATAATGAGCAGTTCTTC
few	TRBV12-5	TRBJ1-4	-	CASGLFGQSNEKLFF	TGTGCTAGTGGTTTGTTTGGGCAGAGTAATGAAAAACTGTTTTTT
few	TRBV11-2	TRBJ2-1	-	CASSLFAGPGSYNEQFF	TGTGCCAGCAGCTTATTTGCGGGCCCGGGGTCCTACAATGAGCAGTTCTTC
-	TRBV9	TRBJ2-3	-	CASSVASQLPTDTQYF	TGTGCCAGCAGCGTAGCATCACAGCTTCCCACAGATACGCAGTATTTT
few	TRBV6-6	TRBJ2-7	-	CASSQSNEQYF	TGTGCCAGCAGTCAATCTAACGAGCAGTACTTC
-	TRBV6-5	TRBJ1-6	-	CASSYSRSDNSPLHF	TGTGCCAGCAGTTACTCGAGGTCGGATAATTCACCCCTCCACTTT
few	TRBV27	TRBJ1-2	-	CASSLVGGVGYGYTF	TGTGCCAGCAGTTTAGTAGGGGGGGTGGGATATGGCTACACCTTC
few	TRBV5-4	TRBJ2-3	-	CASSLIGGATDTQYF	TGTGCCAGCAGCTTGATCGGAGGGGCCACAGATACGCAGTATTTT
-	TRBV4-1	TRBJ1-1	-	CASSQGVSPGLSLRVTEAFF	TGCGCCAGCAGCCAGGGCGTATCACCGGGACTATCTCTCCGCGTCACTGAAGCTTTCTTT
-	TRBV7-9	TRBJ2-1	TRBD2	CASSSSGTSGGSSYNEQFF	TGTGCCAGCAGCTCATCCGGGACTAGCGGGGGCAGCTCCTACAATGAGCAGTTCTTC
-	TRBV4-3	TRBJ2-2	-	CASSQGGRGTGELFF	TGCGCCAGCAGCCAAGGGGGCAGGGGCACCGGGGAGCTGTTTTTT
-	TRBV6-5	TRBJ1-5	-	CASRQERDQPQHF	TGTGCCAGCAGGCAGGAGAGGGATCAGCCCCAGCATTTT
-	TRBV5-6	TRBJ2-3	-	CASSYPRAVTPNTDTQYF	TGTGCCAGCAGCTACCCGAGGGCCGTGACGCCTAACACAGATACGCAGTATTTT
-	TRBV18	TRBJ1-4	-	CASSPRGFGEKLFF	TGTGCCAGCTCACCAAGAGGGTTCGGTGAAAAACTGTTTTTT
few	TRBV7-2	TRBJ1-2	-	CASSLPAGGGGYTF	TGTGCCAGCAGCTTACCGGCGGGGGGGGGTGGCTACACCTTC
few	TRBV5-4	TRBJ2-7	-	CASSSDPPRASYEQYF	TGTGCCAGCAGCTCCGACCCCCCCAGGGCTTCCTACGAGCAGTACTTC
-	TRBV19	TRBJ2-5	-	CASQAGRRQETQYF	TGTGCCAGCCAAGCGGGCCGGCGACAAGAGACCCAGTACTTC
-	TRBV6-1	TRBJ1-2	-	CASSELFRHRSSSYGYTF	TGTGCCAGCAGTGAACTGTTCCGTCACAGGTCGTCGAGCTATGGCTACACCTTC
-	TRBV15	TRBJ2-5	TRBD2	CATSRGYGAGGQETQYF	TGTGCCACCAGCAGGGGATACGGAGCGGGGGGGCAAGAGACCCAGTACTTC
few	TRBV18	TRBJ2-1	-	CASSTARVNEQFF	TGTGCCAGCTCAACGGCGAGGGTCAATGAGCAGTTCTTC
few	TRBV7-6	TRBJ1-1	TRBD1	CASSARMTGVPEAFF	TGTGCCAGCAGCGCCCGGATGACAGGGGTCCCTGAAGCTTTCTTT
few	TRBV21-1	TRBJ2-7	-	CASPTGQTYEQYF	TGTGCCAGCCCGACAGGGCAGACCTACGAGCAGTACTTC
-	TRBV11-2	TRBJ2-1	-	CASSLAWELSYNEQFF	TGTGCCAGCAGCTTAGCGTGGGAGCTGTCCTACAATGAGCAGTTCTTC
few	TRBV5-1	TRBJ2-2	TRBD1	CASSLSGQGTTGELFF	TGCGCCAGCAGCTTGTCTGGACAGGGTACCACCGGGGAGCTGTTTTTT
-	TRBV18	TRBJ2-5	-	CASSPFEGPGETQYF	TGTGCCAGCTCACCATTCGAAGGTCCGGGAGAGACCCAGTACTTC
few	TRBV14	TRBJ1-1	-	CASSQFEETEAFF	TGTGCCAGCAGCCAGTTTGAGGAGACTGAAGCTTTCTTT
-	TRBV18	TRBJ1-4	-	CASSPRRPPSEKLFF	TGTGCCAGCTCACCAAGACGTCCCCCTAGCGAAAAACTGTTTTTT
-	TRBV18	TRBJ2-7	TRBD2	CASSPVAGASSYEQYF	TGTGCCAGCTCACCGGTAGCGGGGGCCAGCTCCTACGAGCAGTACTTC
few	TRBV5-1	TRBJ2-3	TRBD2	CASSGALGTSRSDTQYF	TGCGCCAGCAGCGGTGCGCTCGGGACTAGCCGTTCAGATACGCAGTATTTT
few	TRBV2	TRBJ2-7	TRBD1	CASKTGTDFYEQYF	TGTGCCAGCAAGACCGGGACAGACTTCTACGAGCAGTACTTC
-	TRBV12-5	TRBJ2-7	-	CASGPTAPSSEQYF	TGTGCTAGTGGCCCGACTGCCCCTAGTAGCGAGCAGTACTTC